One and the same sample provided the 12 T cell receptor beta chains below, sequenced in a study of cytomegalovirus exposure and HLA in healthy donors (dated by TCRdb to 2016 to 2017). Library preparation employed the immunoSEQ multiplex PCR assay. The multiplex PCR relied on a mix of 60 forward primers for TCR Vbeta segments and 13 reverse primers for TCR Jbeta segments. In its TCRdb copy, this immuneACCESS table keeps in-frame sequences only and misses some clones. Where compared with another copy, unresolved V genes explain less than half of these, and the others have no known cause. The sample table records about 140,000 clones; 80% of these occur just once. Together, the top ten hold over 2% of the sample. The sequencing input was PBMCs. These TCRs come from a man younger than 40 in good health and CMV-seronegative.

The gene calls are TRBV6-5 and TRBJ2-3; D gene uncertain. The length of the CDR3 is 13 residues. With 4 bases removed from V and 5 bases from J, the gap between germline ends came to 10 bases. Germline V gene lookup returns CDR1 MNHEY and CDR2 SVGAGI. CDR3 coding DNA: TGTGCCAGCAGTTCGCTAAGTCGAGATACGCAGTATTTT. Amino acids: CASSSLSRDTQYF.

The CDR3 region is CASSSDGWREANQPQHF. The CDR3 DNA follows: TGTGCCAGCAGTTCCGACGGGTGGAGGGAGGCAAATCAGCCCCAGCATTTT. This sequence joins TRBV28 and TRBJ1-5; D remains unclear. The ends were cut back, 4 bases at V and 4 bases at J, with 20 bases in the middle. The CDR3 consists of 17 residues. CDR1 MDHEN and CDR2 SYDVKM come from the germline V gene.

The gene calls are TRBV7-2 and TRBJ1-2; the D is unclear. The CDR3 loop spans 14 amino acids. Germline CDR1 is SGHTA and CDR2 is FQGNSA. The ends were cut back, 1 base at V and 5 bases at J, with 11 bases in the middle. Written as DNA, the CDR3 is TGTGCCAGCAGCTTAGTAGCCAGCGAATATGGCTACACCTTC. It codes for CASSLVASEYGYTF.

The chain has TRBV11-3 and TRBJ2-2, with D uncertain. The CDR3 covers 14 residues. Trimming left V 4 bases short and J 4 bases short, with 10 bases between. Germline V gene data show CDR1 as SGHNT and CDR2 as YENEEA. CDR3 coding DNA: TGTGCCAGCAGCTACCGTTCGGGCACCGGGGAGCTGTTTTTT. Translation: CASSYRSGTGELFF.

The J gene is TRBJ2-7, the V gene TRBV11-3; D possibly corresponds to TRBD1 (6 bases). CDR1 and CDR2 (germline): SGHNT, YENEEA. CDR3 length: 15 residues. V was cut by 5 bases and J by 0 bases, with 14 bases left in between. CDR3 protein: CASSPTGRSSYEQYF. In DNA, the CDR3 is TGTGCCAGCAGCCCCACAGGGAGAAGCTCCTACGAGCAGTACTTC.

The V gene is TRBV5-1, the J gene TRBJ2-7; 9 nucleotides agree with TRBD2. With V trimmed by 0 bases and J by 7 bases, 5 bases remained unmatched. CDR1 and CDR2 from the germline V gene are SGHRS and YFSETQ. This CDR3 contains 14 residues. CDR3 protein: CASSLAPAGGEQYF. CDR3 coding DNA: TGCGCCAGCAGCTTGGCTCCAGCGGGGGGTGAGCAGTACTTC.

The chain links TRBV6-4 to TRBJ1-1; perhaps TRBD1 as D (5 bases). Germline loops: CDR1 MRHNA, CDR2 SNTAGT. V was cut by 7 bases and J by 1 base, with 13 bases left in between. This CDR3 region has 14 residues. CDR3 loop: CASIPGLANTEAFF. In DNA form, the CDR3 reads TGTGCCAGCATCCCGGGACTCGCGAACACTGAAGCTTTCTTT.

This clone has more than one count but fewer than ten. The V and J genes are TRBV6-1 and TRBJ2-7; possible D gene TRBD1, 5 bases. Germline CDR1 MNHNS, CDR2 SASEGT. The CDR3 covers 15 residues. Trimming removed 8 bases from V and 1 base from J, with 18 bases in between. CDR3 amino acids: CASRPRTRESYEQYF. The DNA of the CDR3 is TGTGCCAGCCGTCCCCGGACAAGGGAATCCTACGAGCAGTACTTC.

The table lists this clone with a count of one. CDR3 sequence (DNA): TGTGCCAGTAGCCCCTGGACAGGGAAGGTGACCGGGGAGCTGTTTTTT. Its protein product is CASSPWTGKVTGELFF. The chain combines TRBV19 with TRBJ2-2; 8 nucleotides align to TRBD1. V was pared by 6 bases and J by 5 bases, with 11 bases of the junction left unmatched. This CDR3 has 16 amino acids. CDR1 and CDR2 from the germline V gene are LNHDA and SQIVND (reference sequence).

CDR3 sequence: CACRASDGYTF. CDR3 nucleotides: TGTGCCTGCAGGGCTTCGGATGGCTACACCTTC. V usage is TRBV30 and J usage is TRBJ1-2; D may be TRBD1 (5 bases). Germline CDR1 GTSNPN, CDR2 SVGIG (reference sequence). Trimming pared 6 bases from V and 6 bases from J, leaving 11 bases between. The CDR3 length is 11 residues.

The chain couples TRBV7-2 to TRBJ1-1, with D hard to call. The germline gives CDR1 SGHTA, CDR2 FQGNSA. V was shortened by 2 bases and J by 0 bases, with 10 bases between the two germline ends. The CDR3 totals 15 residues. The CDR3 DNA sequence: TGTGCCAGCAGCTTAAATCCCACTATGAACACTGAAGCTTTCTTT. Translating it yields CASSLNPTMNTEAFF.

This sequence joins TRBV11-2 and TRBJ2-5, with 8 nucleotides matching TRBD2. Germline values: CDR1 SGHAT, CDR2 FQNNGV. With 5 bases clipped from V and 4 bases from J, the junction kept 9 bases outside the gene matches. The length of the CDR3 is 15 residues. DNA for the CDR3: TGTGCCAGCAGCCCTTTGGTCGGGAGGGGAGAGACCCAGTACTTC. Translation gives CASSPLVGRGETQYF.